This note documents a single T cell receptor beta chain sequence. The germline gives CDR1 SGHRS, CDR2 YFSETQ. CDR3 length: 15 residues. The V and J ends lost 0 bases and 1 base respectively, with 10 bases between them. This entry comes from a study of T cell changes during pregnancy in multiple sclerosis. Method: immunoSEQ multiplex PCR; TCRdb's copy keeps in-frame clones and lacks some. The top ten clones hold roughly 2.8% of a sample with 65,000 to 90,000 clones, roughly 92% of them seen once. The TCR originated in a female donor in good health, enrolled as a control in a pregnancy study. The sequencing here drew on peripheral blood, taken in the third trimester of pregnancy. The gene calls are TRBV5-1 and TRBJ1-2; the D gene is possibly TRBD1 (6 bases). CDR3: CASSLDGGINYGYTF. As DNA, the CDR3 is TGCGCCAGCAGCTTGGATGGGGGCATTAACTATGGCTACACCTTC. The full variable domain, its missing parts supplied by reference TRBV5-1 and TRBJ1-2, is KAGVTQTPRYLIKTRGQQVTLSCSPISGHRSVSWYQQTPGQGLQFLFEYFSETQRNKGNFPGRFSGRQFSNSRSEMNVSTLELGDSALYLCASSLDGGINYGYTFGSGTRLTVV.